The present TCR beta chain was sequenced within a study of blood T cell repertoires in COVID-19. Study details: The United States, Italy and Spain provided the acute and convalescent COVID-19 samples. PBMCs, B-cell-depleted T cells, or T cells provided the cDNA or gDNA that made up the material.

In the authors' methods: Reference gene primer amplification gave nucleated cell count estimates. Sequencing used immunoSEQ multiplex PCR; TCRdb keeps in-frame clones, though not all of them. That table is the source of V, J and clone size, and D and trimming were worked out from the DNA. The repertoire holds about 230,000 clones, with under 85% as singletons. The CDR3 runs 13 residues. In germline, CDR1 is LNHDA, CDR2 SQIVND (reference sequence). V was cut by 5 bases and J by 5 bases, with 12 bases left in between. The source material was peripheral blood. The rearrangement links TRBV19 to TRBJ1-1; no clear D gene. The origin of this receptor is a woman aged 25 to 45 with COVID-19, enrolled during active disease. CDR3 loop: CASSAQVTTEAFF. The DNA for the CDR3 is TGTGCCAGTAGTGCCCAGGTAACGACTGAAGCTTTCTTT.